Listed below are T cell receptor beta chains from one sample, sequenced in a study of shared clonotypes between healthy human individuals. TCRdb's copy holds only in-frame clones and misses some; the assay was immunoSEQ multiplex PCR. This sample yields 660,000 or so clones, of which around 96% are seen a single time; about 0.11% belongs to the top ten. The sequencing input was naive CD8+ T cells sorted from blood. The receptor set was obtained from a woman aged 25 to 39 in good health. Both conserved end residues are part of each CDR3. D genes are given only for firm matches. Not all rows give a size; the values are once, few, many and, for expanded clones, a class.

>TRBD1|TRBV5-1|few|TRBJ2-2
TGCGCCAGCAGCTTTTGGTCAGGGGGCTTGGACACCGGGGAGCTGTTTTTT
CASSFWSGGLDTGELFF
>.|TRBV27|.|TRBJ1-5
TGTGCCAGCAGTTCCTCAGACTCAAATCAGCCCCAGCATTTT
CASSSSDSNQPQHF
>.|TRBV7-9|.|TRBJ1-5
TGTGCCAGCAGGGGGGACGGCAATCAGCCCCAGCATTTT
CASRGDGNQPQHF
>.|TRBV27|.|TRBJ1-1
TGTGCCAGCAGTTTATCGAGTCACGGATTGAACACTGAAGCTTTCTTT
CASSLSSHGLNTEAFF
>TRBD1|TRBV11-2|once|TRBJ1-1
TGTGCCAGCAGCTTTGGGACAGTGGTCATGAACACTGAAGCTTTCTTT
CASSFGTVVMNTEAFF
>TRBD2|TRBV27|.|TRBJ2-6
TGTGCCAGCAGTTTATGGCTAGGGGAGGGTTCTGGGGCCAACGTCCTGACTTTC
CASSLWLGEGSGANVLTF
>.|TRBV4-1|.|TRBJ2-5
TGCGCCAGCAGCCAAGGCGCTATGGGGGGTTCAGAGACCCAGTACTTC
CASSQGAMGGSETQYF
>TRBD2|TRBV9|.|TRBJ2-3
TGTGCCAGCAGCCCACGGACTAGCGGGAGGAGGACAGATACGCAGTATTTT
CASSPRTSGRRTDTQYF
>TRBD1|TRBV5-1|.|TRBJ2-2
TGCGCCAGCAGCCGAGGGGACAGGGGGCTCACCGGGGAGCTGTTTTTT
CASSRGDRGLTGELFF
>TRBD2|TRBV2|.|TRBJ2-1
TGTGCCAGCAGGAGCAATAGCGGGAGTGGTCCCTACAATGAGCAGTTCTTC
CASRSNSGSGPYNEQFF
>.|TRBV19|.|TRBJ1-2
TGTGCCAGTAGTCTCCCCGGGCCGACCGGAGGCTACACCTTC
CASSLPGPTGGYTF
>.|TRBV19|.|TRBJ1-2
TGTGCCAGTAGTATAGATCCCCCAGGACGGACCAACTATGGCTACACCTTC
CASSIDPPGRTNYGYTF
>TRBD1|TRBV5-8|.|TRBJ2-5
TGTGCCAGCAGCGAAACAGGGGTCTTCAGAGAGACCCAGTACTTC
CASSETGVFRETQYF
>.|TRBV5-6|.|TRBJ1-5
TGTGCCAGCAGCCCCCAGGGGATGAGCAATCAGCCCCAGCATTTT
CASSPQGMSNQPQHF
>TRBD2|TRBV28|once|TRBJ2-1
TGTGCCAGCAGTTTGAGCGGGAGGGCTTACAATGAGCAGTTCTTC
CASSLSGRAYNEQFF
>.|TRBV7-9|.|TRBJ1-1
TGTGCCAGCAGCTTCGTGAACACTGAAGCTTTCTTT
CASSFVNTEAFF
>TRBD1|TRBV5-6|.|TRBJ2-6
TGTGCCAGCAGCTCCGGGACAGGGGGCGGTGGGGCCAACGTCCTGACTTTC
CASSSGTGGGGANVLTF
>.|TRBV10-3|once|TRBJ1-1
TGTGCCATCAGCACGAACACTGAAGCTTTCTTT
CAISTNTEAFF
>TRBD2|TRBV6-1|.|TRBJ2-1
TGTGCCAGCAGTCCTACTAGCGGGAGGGGCAATGAGCAGTTCTTC
CASSPTSGRGNEQFF
>.|TRBV5-4|.|TRBJ1-2
TGTGCCAGCAGCTTGGTAACAGCTAACTATGGCTACACCTTC
CASSLVTANYGYTF
>.|TRBV7-3|.|TRBJ2-1
TGTGCCAGCAGCCCCCGGGACAAAAACAATGAGCAGTTCTTC
CASSPRDKNNEQFF
>TRBD2|TRBV5-1|.|TRBJ2-7
TGCGCCAGCAGCTCATCTACAGTCCTCCCCGGACTAGCGGAGGAGGAATTC
CASSSSTVLPGLAEEEF
>.|TRBV4-1|.|TRBJ1-2
TGCGCCAGCAGCCCAAAAGACGGGAAATATGGCTACACCTTC
CASSPKDGKYGYTF
>.|TRBV11-3|.|TRBJ1-2
TGTGCCAGCAGCTTAGTCCCAGGGCTTAACTATGGCTACACCTTC
CASSLVPGLNYGYTF